This record covers a single T cell receptor beta chain. The record originates from a study of blood T cell repertoires in COVID-19. Study-wide background: Sites across the United States, Italy and Spain contributed samples from acute and convalescent COVID-19. The analysed material was cDNA or gDNA that came from T cells, B-cell-depleted T cells, or PBMCs.

Trimming removed 5 bases from V and 1 base from J, with 14 bases in between. Germline V CDR1 and CDR2: SGHAT, FQNNGV. The CDR3 is made up of 15 amino acids. Per the original methods: Estimation of nucleated cell counts relied on the amplification of reference gene primers. TCRdb keeps only in-frame clones here, not all; method: immunoSEQ multiplex PCR. The V and J calls and clone size were taken over from that table, and D and trimming were inferred from the DNA. The sample has roughly 250,000 clones, around 81% seen once. The Seattle site enrolled patients during active infection and followed them longitudinally.

Sequenced material: peripheral blood. The TCR sequence derives from a person aged 70 to 79 with COVID-19, enrolled during active disease. The genes are TRBV11-2 and TRBJ2-5, with a possible D match to TRBD2 (6 bases). The CDR3 protein is CASSTPDYLQETQYF. The CDR3 DNA reads as TGTGCCAGCAGCACCCCGGACTATCTCCAAGAGACCCAGTACTTC.